Following are 5 T cell receptor beta chains from one sample sequenced in a study of cytotoxic CD8 clonotypes in ibrutinib-treated CLL. Assay: immunoSEQ multiplex PCR; the TCRdb copy retains only in-frame clones and omits some. The sample shows approximately 200,000 clones, over 60% of them seen only once. This specimen consisted of PBMCs, obtained after 24 months of ibrutinib treatment. The source of these receptors is a human donor with chronic lymphocytic leukemia.

The rearrangement links TRBV11-2 to TRBJ2-1; D gene uncertain. The CDR3 covers 12 residues. Germline V gene data show CDR1 as SGHAT and CDR2 as FQNNGV. Trimming shortened V by 1 base and J by 2 bases, and 0 bases separated the two germline ends. DNA for the CDR3: TGTGCCAGCAGCTTAGCCTACAATGAGCAGTTCTTC. Translated: CASSLAYNEQFF.

This chain joins TRBV19 and TRBJ1-4; 7 positions agree with TRBD1. V trimming: 10 bases; J trimming: 4 bases; junction bases outside the gene matches: 9. The V gene's germline CDR1 is LNHDA and CDR2 SQIVND (reference sequence). This CDR3 spans 14 amino acids. The CDR3 nucleotides are TGTGCCACAAATCCGGGACAGCTTAATGAAAAACTGTTTTTT. Residues: CATNPGQLNEKLFF.

The DNA of the CDR3 is TGTGCCAGTAGTACCATTCTTGACCCATATGGCTACACCTTC. Its protein product is CASSTILDPYGYTF. The chain recombines TRBV19 with TRBJ1-2; D not resolved. Looked up from germline, CDR1 is LNHDA and CDR2 is SQIVND (reference sequence). The CDR3 covers 14 residues. The germline V and J ends were trimmed by 4 bases and 5 bases, with 14 bases remaining between them.

This chain connects TRBV19 to TRBJ2-7; perhaps TRBD2 as D (6 bases). Trimming shortened V by 2 bases and J by 3 bases, and 14 bases separated the two germline ends. The CDR3 has 15 amino acids. Per germline, CDR1 LNHDA and CDR2 SQIVND (reference sequence). The CDR3 protein is CASSIRSLASYEQYF. DNA of the CDR3: TGTGCCAGTAGTATACGGAGTCTAGCGAGCTACGAGCAGTACTTC.

This sequence joins TRBV27 and TRBJ2-7; 11 nucleotides line up with TRBD2. Trimming removed 5 bases from V and 2 bases from J; junction bases left unmatched: 5. The CDR3 length is 15 residues. Germline V CDR1 and CDR2: MNHEY, SMNVEV (reference sequence). The CDR3: CASSPIAGGPYEQYF. CDR3 sequence (DNA): TGTGCCAGCAGTCCAATAGCGGGAGGGCCCTACGAGCAGTACTTC.